This T cell receptor (beta chain) was recorded in a study of PD-L1 blockade in urothelial cancer. Measured with immunoSEQ multiplex PCR; TCRdb has only the in-frame clones, and not every one. This sample yields more than 35,000 clones, of which 75% to 95% are seen a single time; 8.3% belongs to the top ten. Disease in patients was locally advanced or metastatic urothelial carcinoma. Germline CDR1 reads MGHRA; CDR2 reads YSYEKL. CDR3 length: 12 amino acids. Trimming left V 4 bases short and J 8 bases short, with 9 bases between. Sequencing was performed on PBMCs, taken around atezolizumab (anti-PD-L1) treatment. J is TRBJ1-5 and V is TRBV4-1; D remains unclear. The TCR sequence derives from a man between 65 and 80 years old with urothelial cancer. This CDR3 is CASSLGSEPQHF. The CDR3 nucleotides read TGCGCCAGCAGCCTAGGGAGTGAGCCCCAGCATTTT.